Shown below are 11 T cell receptor beta chains from a single sample sequenced in a study of beta chain features in type 1 diabetes. Of the isolated RNA, all was reverse transcribed, and so the sequenced material was expressed TCRB transcripts. Sequenced by immunoSEQ multiplex PCR; TCRdb stores in-frame clones only, minus some. The sample has fewer than 350,000 clones, about 18% seen once. The sequenced sample was naive CD4+ T cells from blood. All receptors derive from a woman aged 18-35 years in good health.

This rearrangement joins TRBV11-2 to TRBJ1-2; unclear D gene. The CDR3 is 15 amino acids. Germline CDR1 SGHAT, CDR2 FQNNGV. V gave up 3 bases and J gave up 6 bases, with 17 bases separating them. The CDR3 reads CASSLRWEREDGYTF. As DNA, the CDR3 is TGTGCCAGCAGCTTGCGATGGGAGAGGGAGGATGGCTACACCTTC.

This clone was seen only a few times. This chain uses TRBV7-3 with TRBJ2-1; TRBD1 matches 10 bases. Germline CDR1 is SGHTA and CDR2 is FQGTGA. The ends lost 5 bases at V and 8 bases at J; junction bases unmatched: 9. The CDR3 contains 15 residues. The CDR3 here is CASSPRQGARDEQFF. DNA for the CDR3: TGTGCCAGCAGCCCTCGACAGGGGGCTAGAGATGAGCAGTTCTTC. Full variable domain (remainder filled in from reference TRBV7-3 and TRBJ2-1): GAGVSQTPSNKVTEKGKYVELRCDPISGHTALYWYRQSLGQGPEFLIYFQGTGAADDSGLPNDRFFAVRPEGSVSTLKIQRTERGDSAVYLCASSPRQGARDEQFFGPGTRLTVL.

In its sample, this clone was seen a few times. The chain combines TRBV6-6 with TRBJ2-7; possible D gene TRBD1, 6 bases. V lost 2 bases and J lost 2, with 13 bases in between. The CDR3 has 15 residues. CDR1 is MNHNY and CDR2 is SVGAGI in the germline V gene (reference sequence). CDR3 loop: CASSYTAGVAYEQYF. CDR3 in DNA: TGTGCCAGCAGTTACACGGCAGGGGTTGCCTACGAGCAGTACTTC.

The V gene is TRBV5-1, the J gene TRBJ2-3, with 8 bases fitting TRBD1. The CDR3 spans 16 residues. Germline V lookup: CDR1 SGHRS, CDR2 YFSETQ. The V gene end was trimmed by 4 bases and the J gene end by 3 bases; junction bases not matched to a gene: 10. In DNA form, the CDR3 reads TGCGCCAGCAGCCTTCTCGCGGGACAGGTAACAGATACGCAGTATTTT. This encodes CASSLLAGQVTDTQYF.

Concerning this clone itself: The sample has other DNA sequences that encode this CDR3 too. V is TRBV7-8 and J is TRBJ1-2; 10 bases line up with TRBD1. CDR1 is SGHVS and CDR2 is FQNEAQ in the germline V gene. The V and J ends lost 4 bases and 8 bases, in that order; junction bases with no gene match: 4. The CDR3 runs to 13 residues. The chain's CDR3 is CASSSRTGGGYTF. In DNA, the CDR3 is TGTGCCAGCAGCTCCCGGACAGGGGGAGGCTACACCTTC.

The gene calls are TRBV29-1 and TRBJ2-7; D perhaps matches TRBD2 (6 bases). CDR1 and CDR2 from the germline V gene are SQVTM and ANQGSEA. This CDR3 comprises 16 residues. V lost 4 bases and J 2 bases, leaving 21 bases between the germline ends. DNA of the CDR3: TGCAGCGTTGGAGGAAGCGCGGGGACCGTTACCTACGAGCAGTACTTC. This translates into CSVGGSAGTVTYEQYF.

The chain recombines TRBV11-1 with TRBJ1-1; 8 positions match TRBD1. CDR1 and CDR2 from the germline V gene are SGHAT and FQDESV (reference sequence). V lost 6 bases to trimming and J lost 1 base; unmatched junction nucleotides: 7. The length of the CDR3 is 15 residues. CDR3: CASRDRTGRNTEAFF. The CDR3 nucleotides read TGTGCCAGCAGGGACAGGACAGGGCGGAACACTGAAGCTTTCTTT.

A few counts support this clone. This chain joins TRBV30 and TRBJ1-2; the match to TRBD1 covers 7 bases. Germline trimming cut 6 bases from V and 2 bases from J; bases unmatched to any gene: 3. This CDR3 spans 12 amino acids. CDR1 is GTSNPN, CDR2 SVGIG, per germline (reference sequence). CDR3 amino acids: CACTTGNYGYTF. The CDR3 nucleotides read TGTGCCTGCACGACAGGGAACTATGGCTACACCTTC.

The rearrangement joins TRBV25-1 to TRBJ1-2; TRBD1 matches at 9 bases. Trimming took 3 bases from V and 5 from J; bases not matched to a gene: 10. This CDR3 spans 16 amino acids. CDR1 is MGHDK and CDR2 is SYGVNS in the germline V gene. The CDR3 nucleotides read TGTGCCAGCAGTGATAGAACAGGGGGCGCGGGATATGGCTACACCTTC. This translates into CASSDRTGGAGYGYTF.

The sample holds a few counts of this clone. V is TRBV19 and J is TRBJ2-1; 7 bases map to TRBD1. Germline-derived CDR1 and CDR2 are LNHDA and SQIVND (reference sequence). V shed 9 bases, J shed 7 bases, and the junction held 12 bases outside the gene matches. The CDR3 contains 14 residues. The CDR3 here is CASHTGDSRNEQFF. The CDR3 DNA sequence: TGTGCCAGCCACACAGGGGATAGTAGGAATGAGCAGTTCTTC. Full variable domain (rest looked up from reference TRBV19 and TRBJ2-1): DGGITQSPKYLFRKEGQNVTLSCEQNLNHDAMYWYRQDPGQGLRLIYYSQIVNDFQKGDIAEGYSVSREKKESFPLTVTSAQKNPTAFYLCASHTGDSRNEQFFGPGTRLTVL.

This clone is a singleton in its sample. The chain is built from TRBV2 and TRBJ1-1; 8 bases agree with TRBD1. With V trimmed by 6 bases and J by 0 bases, 3 bases remained unmatched. The CDR3 is 14 amino acids. Germline CDR1 and CDR2: SNHLY and FYNNEI. CDR3 sequence: CASSGRGLNTEAFF. DNA of the CDR3: TGTGCCAGCAGCGGCAGGGGGCTGAACACTGAAGCTTTCTTT.